The clone carrying this T cell receptor beta chain was seen just once. The antigen remains unidentified. The data are from a study of T cell responses to AZD1222 COVID-19 vaccine. The table came from immunoSEQ multiplex PCR; TCRdb's copy has only in-frame clones and leaves some out. There are some 150,000 clones in the sample; 92% occur only once, and 1.5% to 2% lies in the top ten. The length of the CDR3 is 13 residues. V shed 3 bases, J shed 7 bases, and the junction held 7 bases outside the gene matches. Germline V gives CDR1 SGHDT, CDR2 YYEEEE. Overall study results and limits: Reportedly, close to half of spike-specific TCRs are directed against unmutated variant regions. Sampling that yielded the repertoires occurred only after the peak T cell response.

The chain has TRBV5-6 and TRBJ2-7, with 7 positions matching TRBD1. The sequences come from peripheral blood, collected on day 0 of AZD1222 vaccination. The sequence derives from an adult in good health. The CDR3 region has the DNA TGTGCCAGCAGCTCGACAGGGTTAAGTGAGCAGTACTTC. Translation gives CASSSTGLSEQYF.